This passage covers 17 T cell receptor beta chains from one sample sequenced in a study of human T cells and chemical hapten exposure. From whole blood left unfractionated, total RNA was extracted. TCRdb independently ran MiXCR on the 5' RACE reads; one entry per CDR3 protein. The sample lists more than 75,000 distinct CDR3 sequences, about 15% occurring once. Source of these receptors: a female donor in good health.

The table lists this clonotype with a few counts. The chain has TRBV7-9 and TRBJ1-6; TRBD1 might be the D (6 bases). Germline assignment: CDR1 SEHNR and CDR2 FQNEAQ (reference sequence). The CDR3 covers 14 residues. V lost 2 bases and J lost 5, with 7 bases in between. This CDR3 reads CASSLTGNNSPLHF. The DNA for the CDR3 is TGTGCCAGCAGCTTAACAGGGAATAATTCACCCCTCCACTTT.

The chain combines TRBV24-1 with TRBJ1-5, with D possibly being TRBD1 (5 bases). Germline values: CDR1 KGHDR, CDR2 SFDVKD. V was clipped by 4 bases and J by 3 bases, with 9 bases between them. CDR3 length equals 14 residues. The CDR3 protein is CATSEPGPNQPQHF. In DNA, the CDR3 is TGTGCCACCAGTGAACCAGGGCCCAATCAGCCCCAGCATTTT.

Points on this clonotype: This may arise from a read error, as a much more abundant clone is one base away. V usage is TRBV7-2 and J usage is TRBJ2-3; D uncertain. The CDR3 has 11 residues. V shed 3 bases and J shed 5 bases, with 3 bases lying between them. Germline assignment: CDR1 SGHTA and CDR2 FQGNSA. The CDR3: CASSFKDTQYF. The DNA of the CDR3 is TGTGCCAGCAGCTTTAAAGATACGCAGTATTTT.

The V gene is TRBV5-1, the J gene TRBJ2-7; tentative D call: TRBD2 (6 bases). Germline V lookup: CDR1 SGHRS, CDR2 YFSETQ. CDR3 size: 15 residues. The germline V and J ends were trimmed by 0 bases and 1 base, with 11 bases remaining between them. In DNA form, the CDR3 reads TGCGCCAGCAGCTTGGAGGCAGGGAGGTCCTACGAGCAGTACTTC. It yields the protein CASSLEAGRSYEQYF.

The chain has TRBV5-1 and TRBJ1-1; D remains ambiguous. This CDR3 contains 15 residues. V was clipped by 2 bases and J by 3 bases, with 14 bases between them. From germline, CDR1 is SGHRS and CDR2 YFSETQ. The CDR3 sequence: CASSFLNPFDTEAFF. In DNA, the CDR3 is TGCGCCAGCAGCTTCCTTAACCCCTTTGACACTGAAGCTTTCTTT.

This clonotype came up a few times. This sequence joins TRBV6-4 and TRBJ1-1; D uncertain. This CDR3 is 13 amino acids long. The V and J ends lost 2 bases and 3 bases respectively, with 7 bases between them. CDR1 and CDR2 from the germline V gene are MRHNA and SNTAGT. CDR3 region: CASSDTPDTEAFF. In DNA form, the CDR3 reads TGTGCCAGCAGTGACACCCCCGACACTGAAGCTTTCTTT.

A few counts support this clonotype. The gene calls are TRBV3-1 and TRBJ2-3; D ambiguous. Germline V gene data show CDR1 as LGHDT and CDR2 as YNNKEL (reference sequence). Trimming left V 5 bases short and J 0 bases short, with 24 bases between. The CDR3 is 19 residues long. CDR3 in amino acids: CASSSNAVWRFPSTDTQYF. The CDR3 DNA follows: TGTGCCAGCAGCAGCAACGCGGTTTGGCGGTTCCCTAGCACAGATACGCAGTATTTT.

The V call is TRBV25-1, the J call TRBJ2-5; TRBD1 aligns across 11 bases. With V trimmed by 0 bases and J by 5 bases, 8 bases remained unmatched. The CDR3 extends over 17 amino acids. CDR1 is MGHDK and CDR2 is SYGVNS in the germline V gene. DNA of the CDR3: TGTGCCAGCAGTGAATATTTAGGGACAGGGGGGGGGGAGACCCAGTACTTC. It specifies CASSEYLGTGGGETQYF.

CDR3 sequence reads: CSATTGTYEQYF. The CDR3, as DNA: TGCAGTGCTACGACAGGGACCTACGAGCAGTACTTC. The chain joins TRBV20-1 to TRBJ2-7, with 7 bases identical to TRBD1. Germline trimming cut 4 bases from V and 2 bases from J; bases unmatched to any gene: 2. CDR1 DFQATT and CDR2 SNEGSKA come from the germline V gene (reference sequence). This CDR3 has 12 residues.

This clonotype was found many times. This chain links TRBV25-1 with TRBJ2-7, with D maybe TRBD1 (6 bases). Germline lookup yields CDR1 MGHDK and CDR2 SYGVNS. The CDR3 runs to 13 residues. V was trimmed by 3 bases and J by 3 bases, leaving 9 bases between them. The CDR3 loop is CASSEGARYEQYF. Here the CDR3 DNA reads TGTGCCAGCAGTGAGGGGGCCCGCTACGAGCAGTACTTC.

This clonotype was counted only a few times. This chain connects TRBV25-1 to TRBJ1-1; a weak D match, TRBD1 (5 bases). The V gene lost 5 bases and the J gene lost 1 base, with 14 bases spanning the gap. CDR1 is MGHDK, CDR2 SYGVNS, per germline. The CDR3 length is 15 residues. The CDR3 spells CASSPHSQGNTEAFF. As DNA, the CDR3 is TGTGCCAGCAGTCCGCACTCTCAGGGGAACACTGAAGCTTTCTTT. Filled out from reference TRBV25-1 and TRBJ1-1, the complete variable domain reads EADIYQTPRYLVIGTGKKITLECSQTMGHDKMYWYQQDPGMELHLIHYSYGVNSTEKGDLSSESTVSRIRTEHFPLTLESARPSHTSQYLCASSPHSQGNTEAFFGQGTRLTVV.

This clonotype has at least ten counts. The chain carries TRBV6-5 and TRBJ1-1; D is ambiguous. V shed 8 bases and J shed 1 base, with 11 bases lying between them. The CDR3 totals 13 residues. The germline CDR1 and CDR2 sequences are MNHEY and SVGAGI. The CDR3 spells CASFAQANTEAFF. CDR3 nucleotides: TGTGCCAGCTTCGCCCAAGCGAACACTGAAGCTTTCTTT.

This clonotype was observed a handful of times. The chain uses TRBV12-3 or TRBV12-4 and TRBJ1-1, with unresolved D. The V end was cut by 2 bases, the J end by 3 bases, with 10 bases between. The CDR3 is made up of 14 amino acids. CDR3 sequence: CASSLTGVDTEAFF. The CDR3 DNA follows: TGTGCCAGCAGTTTAACCGGAGTCGACACTGAAGCTTTCTTT.

This clonotype was counted a few times. This chain links TRBV27 with TRBJ2-1, with a possible D match to TRBD1 (5 bases). Germline loops: CDR1 MNHEY, CDR2 SMNVEV (reference sequence). V lost 4 bases, J lost 6 bases, and 10 bases lay in between. The CDR3 length is 13 residues. The CDR3 loop reads CASSSGSVNEQFF. The CDR3 DNA sequence: TGTGCCAGCAGTTCAGGGTCAGTCAATGAGCAGTTCTTC.

The chain employs TRBV6-5 and TRBJ2-7; 12 bases map to TRBD1. Germline V gene data show CDR1 as MNHEY and CDR2 as SVGAGI. V dropped 2 bases and J dropped 7; count of bases not matched to a gene: 9. CDR3 length: 16 residues. CDR3 sequence reads: CASSYTAGQGAHEQYF. Here the CDR3 DNA reads TGTGCCAGCAGTTACACGGCGGGACAGGGGGCGCATGAGCAGTACTTC.

In its sample, this clonotype was seen a few times. V gene TRBV6-5 combines with J gene TRBJ2-3, with 8 bases fitting TRBD2. V lost 8 bases to trimming and J lost 1 base; unmatched junction nucleotides: 8. The CDR3 totals 15 residues. Germline values: CDR1 MNHEY, CDR2 SVGAGI. The CDR3 DNA sequence: TGTGCCAGCGTGCGGGGGGCGGAGGGCACAGATACGCAGTATTTT. Its protein product is CASVRGAEGTDTQYF.

A few counts support this clonotype. J is TRBJ1-1 and V is TRBV18; a possible D gene is TRBD1 (5 bases). Germline values: CDR1 KGHSH, CDR2 LQKENI. This CDR3 is 13 amino acids long. Trimming took 2 bases from V and 4 from J, leaving 8 bases between them. CDR3 amino acids: CASSPYGGTEAFF. Here the CDR3 DNA reads TGTGCCAGCTCACCATACGGGGGCACTGAAGCTTTCTTT.